These T cell receptor beta chains were read from a single sample in a study of STAT5B mutations in CD4+ large granular lymphocyte leukemia. Sequenced by immunoSEQ multiplex PCR; TCRdb stores in-frame clones only, minus some. The table lists some 35,000 clones, less than 80% of them singletons, with 2.5% to 3% in the top ten. Sequenced: CD4+ T cells from blood buffy coats. The receptors here all came from a human donor in good health. CDR3s include the opening cysteine and the closing phenylalanine or tryptophan. Each record gives: J gene, D gene, clone size, V gene, CDR3 protein, CDR3 DNA. D genes are given only for firm matches. Not every row has a clone size; where given, it reads once, few, many or a size class.

J gene: TRBJ2-7; D gene: -; clone size: -; V gene: TRBV30; CDR3 protein: CAWSVGGARGEQYF; CDR3 DNA: TGTGCCTGGAGTGTCGGCGGGGCAAGGGGAGAGCAGTACTTC
J gene: TRBJ2-7; D gene: -; clone size: -; V gene: TRBV6-5; CDR3 protein: CASSSVYEQYF; CDR3 DNA: TGTGCCAGCAGTTCAGTGTACGAGCAGTACTTC
J gene: TRBJ2-1; D gene: TRBD1; clone size: -; V gene: TRBV5-6; CDR3 protein: CASSGNRGEVYNEQFF; CDR3 DNA: TGTGCCAGCAGCGGCAACAGGGGGGAGGTTTACAATGAGCAGTTCTTC
J gene: TRBJ2-2; D gene: -; clone size: -; V gene: TRBV28; CDR3 protein: CASSYEGANTGELFF; CDR3 DNA: TGTGCCAGCAGTTATGAGGGTGCGAACACCGGGGAGCTGTTTTTT
J gene: TRBJ2-3; D gene: -; clone size: -; V gene: TRBV6-1; CDR3 protein: CASRLSTDTQYF; CDR3 DNA: TGTGCCAGCCGACTAAGCACAGATACGCAGTATTTT
J gene: TRBJ1-1; D gene: -; clone size: -; V gene: TRBV7-2; CDR3 protein: CASSLVVYGSTEAFF; CDR3 DNA: TGTGCCAGCAGCTTAGTGGTGTATGGGAGCACTGAAGCTTTCTTT
J gene: TRBJ2-2; D gene: -; clone size: -; V gene: TRBV5-1; CDR3 protein: CASSPTGTGELFF; CDR3 DNA: TGCGCCAGCAGCCCCACAGGCACCGGGGAGCTGTTTTTT
J gene: TRBJ2-3; D gene: -; clone size: -; V gene: TRBV7-2; CDR3 protein: CASSPPGRGDTQYF; CDR3 DNA: TGTGCCAGCAGCCCTCCTGGACGGGGAGATACGCAGTATTTT
J gene: TRBJ2-2; D gene: TRBD2; clone size: -; V gene: TRBV11-2; CDR3 protein: CASSRGTSGSWTGELFF; CDR3 DNA: TGTGCCAGCAGCCGCGGTACTAGCGGGTCCTGGACGGGGGAGCTGTTTTTT
J gene: TRBJ2-5; D gene: TRBD2; clone size: -; V gene: TRBV4-2; CDR3 protein: CASSLRTSGVQETQYF; CDR3 DNA: TGTGCCAGCAGCCTTAGGACTAGCGGGGTCCAAGAGACCCAGTACTTC
J gene: TRBJ2-1; D gene: -; clone size: -; V gene: TRBV2; CDR3 protein: CASSEAPRGRGYNEQFF; CDR3 DNA: TGTGCCAGCAGTGAAGCTCCCCGGGGAAGGGGCTACAATGAGCAGTTCTTC
J gene: TRBJ1-4; D gene: -; clone size: once; V gene: TRBV9; CDR3 protein: CASSPRHTENEKLFF; CDR3 DNA: TGTGCCAGCAGCCCACGACACACAGAGAACGAAAAACTGTTTTTT
J gene: TRBJ2-7; D gene: -; clone size: -; V gene: TRBV4-1; CDR3 protein: CASSQEAQTSPYEQYF; CDR3 DNA: TGCGCCAGCAGCCAAGAAGCCCAGACGAGTCCCTACGAGCAGTACTTC
J gene: TRBJ1-2; D gene: TRBD1; clone size: -; V gene: TRBV6-1; CDR3 protein: CAARTGSYGYTF; CDR3 DNA: TGTGCCGCCCGGACAGGTAGTTATGGCTACACCTTC
J gene: TRBJ1-4; D gene: TRBD1; clone size: -; V gene: TRBV28; CDR3 protein: CAGGDDRGNEKLFF; CDR3 DNA: TGTGCCGGGGGGGATGACAGGGGGAATGAAAAACTGTTTTTT
J gene: TRBJ2-1; D gene: TRBD2; clone size: once; V gene: TRBV5-4; CDR3 protein: CASSFTASGGLEQFF; CDR3 DNA: TGTGCCAGCAGCTTCACGGCTAGCGGGGGCCTAGAGCAGTTCTTC
J gene: TRBJ1-4; D gene: -; clone size: -; V gene: TRBV19; CDR3 protein: CASSRTFLKGKLFF; CDR3 DNA: TGTGCCAGTAGTAGGACCTTCCTAAAGGGAAAACTGTTTTTT
J gene: TRBJ2-5; D gene: -; clone size: -; V gene: TRBV5-1; CDR3 protein: CASSSSVQETQYF; CDR3 DNA: TGCGCCAGCAGCTCCTCCGTCCAAGAGACCCAGTACTTC
J gene: TRBJ2-7; D gene: -; clone size: -; V gene: TRBV30; CDR3 protein: CAWSGDWTYEQYF; CDR3 DNA: TGTGCCTGGAGTGGGGACTGGACCTACGAGCAGTACTTC
J gene: TRBJ1-6; D gene: -; clone size: -; V gene: TRBV5-8; CDR3 protein: CASSLQGGNSPLHF; CDR3 DNA: TGTGCCAGCAGCTTGCAGGGAGGAAATTCACCCCTCCACTTT
J gene: TRBJ2-7; D gene: TRBD1; clone size: -; V gene: TRBV25-1; CDR3 protein: CASTETGAYEQYF; CDR3 DNA: TGTGCCAGCACTGAAACAGGGGCCTACGAGCAGTACTTC
J gene: TRBJ1-2; D gene: -; clone size: -; V gene: TRBV28; CDR3 protein: CASLGPEYGYTF; CDR3 DNA: TGTGCCAGCCTGGGACCTGAGTATGGCTACACCTTC
J gene: TRBJ2-3; D gene: TRBD2; clone size: -; V gene: TRBV5-4; CDR3 protein: CASSLKLAGGQTTDTQYF; CDR3 DNA: TGTGCCAGCAGCTTGAAGCTAGCGGGGGGCCAAACCACAGATACGCAGTATTTT
J gene: TRBJ2-7; D gene: -; clone size: -; V gene: TRBV9; CDR3 protein: CASSVMSSSYEQYF; CDR3 DNA: TGTGCCAGCAGCGTAATGTCTTCGAGCTACGAGCAGTACTTC
J gene: TRBJ2-1; D gene: -; clone size: -; V gene: TRBV4-3; CDR3 protein: CASSPSEVMIDEQFF; CDR3 DNA: TGCGCCAGCAGCCCAAGTGAGGTCATGATCGATGAGCAGTTCTTC
J gene: TRBJ1-6; D gene: -; clone size: -; V gene: TRBV5-1; CDR3 protein: CASSLDVGSNSPLHF; CDR3 DNA: TGCGCCAGCAGCTTGGACGTGGGGAGTAATTCACCCCTCCACTTT
J gene: TRBJ2-1; D gene: TRBD2; clone size: -; V gene: TRBV5-1; CDR3 protein: CASSLGLADYNEQFF; CDR3 DNA: TGCGCCAGCAGCTTGGGACTAGCGGACTACAATGAGCAGTTCTTC
J gene: TRBJ2-3; D gene: -; clone size: -; V gene: TRBV7-2; CDR3 protein: CASRFGLTMGQTDTQYF; CDR3 DNA: TGTGCCAGCAGGTTCGGCTTAACCATGGGGCAGACAGATACGCAGTATTTT
J gene: TRBJ1-6; D gene: -; clone size: -; V gene: TRBV9; CDR3 protein: CASSVEGTSSSPLHF; CDR3 DNA: TGTGCCAGCAGCGTAGAAGGGACATCGTCGTCACCCCTCCACTTT
J gene: TRBJ1-1; D gene: TRBD1; clone size: few; V gene: TRBV14; CDR3 protein: CASSLPTGASEAFF; CDR3 DNA: TGTGCCAGCAGCTTACCGACAGGGGCAAGTGAAGCTTTCTTT
J gene: TRBJ2-7; D gene: TRBD1; clone size: -; V gene: TRBV15; CDR3 protein: CATSRDWDSAYSYEQYF; CDR3 DNA: TGTGCCACCAGCAGAGATTGGGACAGCGCATACTCCTACGAGCAGTACTTC
J gene: TRBJ1-3; D gene: TRBD1; clone size: few; V gene: TRBV5-4; CDR3 protein: CASSAGTDGNTIYF; CDR3 DNA: TGTGCCAGCAGCGCCGGGACAGATGGAAACACCATATATTTT
J gene: TRBJ1-1; D gene: -; clone size: few; V gene: TRBV14; CDR3 protein: CASSQDVVEAFF; CDR3 DNA: TGTGCCAGCAGCCAAGATGTGGTTGAAGCTTTCTTT
J gene: TRBJ1-3; D gene: -; clone size: -; V gene: TRBV4-3; CDR3 protein: CASSRARGRSGNTIYF; CDR3 DNA: TGCGCCAGCAGCCGGGCGAGGGGTCGCTCTGGAAACACCATATATTTT
J gene: TRBJ2-7; D gene: -; clone size: -; V gene: TRBV4-3; CDR3 protein: CASSRATSYEQYF; CDR3 DNA: TGCGCCAGCAGCCGCGCGACCTCCTACGAGCAGTACTTC
J gene: TRBJ1-1; D gene: -; clone size: -; V gene: TRBV7-7; CDR3 protein: CASSRTRDTEAFF; CDR3 DNA: TGTGCCAGCAGCCGCACACGGGACACTGAAGCTTTCTTT
J gene: TRBJ2-5; D gene: TRBD2; clone size: -; V gene: TRBV5-4; CDR3 protein: CASSLLGGFQETQYF; CDR3 DNA: TGTGCCAGCAGCTTGTTGGGGGGGTTTCAAGAGACCCAGTACTTC
J gene: TRBJ2-1; D gene: TRBD2; clone size: -; V gene: TRBV4-2; CDR3 protein: CASSLKTSGVNEQFF; CDR3 DNA: TGTGCCAGCAGCCTAAAGACTAGCGGGGTCAATGAGCAGTTCTTC
J gene: TRBJ1-6; D gene: TRBD1; clone size: -; V gene: TRBV11-2; CDR3 protein: CASSLTATGVNSPLHF; CDR3 DNA: TGTGCCAGCAGCTTAACCGCGACAGGGGTAAATTCACCCCTCCACTTT
J gene: TRBJ2-7; D gene: -; clone size: -; V gene: TRBV30; CDR3 protein: CAWGRGYEQYF; CDR3 DNA: TGTGCCTGGGGCCGGGGCTACGAGCAGTACTTC
J gene: TRBJ2-2; D gene: TRBD2; clone size: -; V gene: TRBV2; CDR3 protein: CASSASSGGAYTGELFF; CDR3 DNA: TGTGCCAGCAGCGCTTCTAGCGGGGGGGCCTACACCGGGGAGCTGTTTTTT
J gene: TRBJ2-7; D gene: -; clone size: -; V gene: TRBV19; CDR3 protein: CASSIAPNDYEQYF; CDR3 DNA: TGTGCCAGTAGTATAGCACCTAACGATTACGAGCAGTACTTC
J gene: TRBJ2-6; D gene: -; clone size: -; V gene: TRBV4-1; CDR3 protein: CASSRLGSTRSGANVLTF; CDR3 DNA: TGCGCCAGCAGCCGGTTAGGCAGCACCCGCTCTGGGGCCAACGTCCTGACTTTC
J gene: TRBJ1-3; D gene: -; clone size: few; V gene: TRBV29-1; CDR3 protein: CSVEGDGSGNTIYF; CDR3 DNA: TGCAGCGTTGAGGGGGATGGCTCTGGAAACACCATATATTTT
J gene: TRBJ2-1; D gene: TRBD2; clone size: -; V gene: TRBV6-6; CDR3 protein: CASTNGGGGANEQFF; CDR3 DNA: TGTGCCAGCACCAACGGAGGCGGGGGGGCTAATGAGCAGTTCTTC
J gene: TRBJ2-6; D gene: -; clone size: -; V gene: TRBV15; CDR3 protein: CATQKDSGANVLTF; CDR3 DNA: TGTGCCACCCAGAAGGACTCTGGGGCCAACGTCCTGACTTTC
J gene: TRBJ1-6; D gene: TRBD1; clone size: -; V gene: TRBV5-1; CDR3 protein: CASSLATGEGSPLHF; CDR3 DNA: TGCGCCAGCAGCTTGGCGACAGGGGAGGGTTCACCCCTCCACTTT
J gene: TRBJ2-6; D gene: -; clone size: -; V gene: TRBV7-2; CDR3 protein: CASSWRISGANVLTF; CDR3 DNA: TGTGCCAGCAGCTGGCGGATCTCTGGGGCCAACGTCCTGACTTTC